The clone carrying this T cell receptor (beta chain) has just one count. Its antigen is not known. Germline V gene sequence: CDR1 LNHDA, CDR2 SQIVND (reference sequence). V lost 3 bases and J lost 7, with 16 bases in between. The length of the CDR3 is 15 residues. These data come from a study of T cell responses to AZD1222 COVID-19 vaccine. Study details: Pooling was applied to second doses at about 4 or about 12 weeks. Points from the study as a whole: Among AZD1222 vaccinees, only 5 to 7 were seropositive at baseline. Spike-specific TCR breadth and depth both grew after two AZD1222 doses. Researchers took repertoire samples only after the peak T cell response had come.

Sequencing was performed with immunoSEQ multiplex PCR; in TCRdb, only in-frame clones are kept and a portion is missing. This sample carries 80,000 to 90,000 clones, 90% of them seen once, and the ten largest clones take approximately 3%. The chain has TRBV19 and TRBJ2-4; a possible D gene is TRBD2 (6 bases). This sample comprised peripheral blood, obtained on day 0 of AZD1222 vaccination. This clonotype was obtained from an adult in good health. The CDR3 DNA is TGTGCCAGTAGTATTGCGGGCATCCGGGGGAACATTCAGTACTTC. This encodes CASSIAGIRGNIQYF. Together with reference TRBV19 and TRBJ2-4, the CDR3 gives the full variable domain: DGGITQSPKYLFRKEGQNVTLSCEQNLNHDAMYWYRQDPGQGLRLIYYSQIVNDFQKGDIAEGYSVSREKKESFPLTVTSAQKNPTAFYLCASSIAGIRGNIQYFGAGTRLSVL.